This T cell receptor beta chain stems from a study of response to subunit inactivated influenza vaccine. Germline V gives CDR1 SGHRS, CDR2 YFSETQ. The CDR3 is 15 amino acids. Trimming stripped 0 bases from V and 3 bases from J, with 12 bases between. Study results and caveats: Authors suggested that a seasonal influenza vaccination recruits few new T cells each time.

A single record per CDR3 protein comes from TCRdb applying MiXCR to the RT-PCR reads. The sample comprises 700,000 to 800,000 distinct CDR3 sequences, around 18% of which are singletons, and about a tenth rests with the top ten. On this clonotype itself: Its antigen is unknown.

The V and J genes are TRBV5-1 and TRBJ2-5; possible D gene TRBD2, 6 bases. The sample in question was PBMCs from blood, obtained around 5 days after vaccination. The receptor's source is a man aged 45-65 years who received an inactivated influenza vaccine. The CDR3 nucleotides read TGCGCCAGCAGCTTGGTACTAGCTGCGGAAGAGACCCAGTACTTC. Translated: CASSLVLAAEETQYF.